This T cell receptor (beta chain) was found in a study of Tregs in tolerant kidney transplant recipients. Thawed PBMCs were FACS-sorted into unstimulated CD4+CD25+CD127- regulatory T cells, CD4+CD25- non-regulatory cells, CD4 and CD8 cells. General study findings and limits: The small number of patients limits these findings pending further validation. Biological reproducibility was not directly addressed in this study. The most relevant donor-specific Treg TCRbeta repertoire apparently came from expansion with activated donor B cells.

Per germline, CDR1 KGHSH and CDR2 LQKENI. The CDR3 runs to 13 residues. The ends were cut back, 3 bases at V and 4 bases at J, with 7 bases in the middle. TCRdb's copy holds only in-frame clones and misses some; the assay was immunoSEQ multiplex PCR. The data contain some 250,000 clones, 84% of them singletons. Comments on this clone: Its specificity is not known.

V and J are TRBV18 and TRBJ1-5; no definite D call. The source is a human donor in good health. Sequences were obtained from CD4+ T cells from blood. The chain's CDR3 is CASSPEGNQPQHF. As DNA, the CDR3 is TGTGCCAGCTCACCGGAAGGGAATCAGCCCCAGCATTTT.